The 6 T cell receptor beta chains reported below all come from one sample, sequenced in a study of response to subunit inactivated influenza vaccine. In TCRdb, the RT-PCR reads were re-called with MiXCR into one record per CDR3 protein. The sample lists about 780,000 distinct CDR3 sequences, approximately 17% occurring once. The material was PBMCs from blood, obtained 4 to 6 days after vaccination. The receptors derive from a man aged 50-60 years who received an inactivated influenza vaccine.

The rearrangement links TRBV5-1 to TRBJ2-3; 15 nucleotides agree with TRBD2. The V gene end was trimmed by 3 bases and the J gene end by 3 bases; junction bases not matched to a gene: 8. Germline CDR1 is SGHRS and CDR2 is YFSETQ. The CDR3 sequence is 18 residues long. For the CDR3, the DNA is TGCGCCAGCAGCTCGGGGACTAGCGGGGGGCGGTTTACAGATACGCAGTATTTT. This codes for CASSSGTSGGRFTDTQYF.

This clonotype was picked up a small number of times. The chain carries TRBV6-5 and TRBJ1-1; D not resolved. The V gene's germline CDR1 is MNHEY and CDR2 SVGAGI. V lost 6 bases, J lost 2 bases, and 13 bases lay in between. The CDR3 covers 14 residues. The CDR3 is CASSSIAANTEAFF. The CDR3 coding sequence is TGTGCCAGCAGCTCAATCGCAGCTAACACTGAAGCTTTCTTT.

This clonotype was counted many times. The chain couples TRBV20-1 to TRBJ2-1; D call uncertain. Germline CDR1 reads DFQATT; CDR2 reads SNEGSKA (reference sequence). The CDR3 is 12 residues long. Trimming left V 6 bases short and J 0 bases short, with 6 bases between. The CDR3 nucleotides are TGCAGTGCGTGGGGCTCCTACAATGAGCAGTTCTTC. It translates to CSAWGSYNEQFF.

This clonotype was seen more than once but under ten times. The CDR3 sequence: CASSLSRGGLDTQYF. The CDR3 DNA reads as TGCGCCAGCAGCTTGTCGCGGGGGGGCTTAGATACGCAGTATTTT. The gene calls are TRBV5-1 and TRBJ2-3; 9 nucleotides line up with TRBD2. Trimming took 1 base from V and 5 from J; bases not matched to a gene: 5. The CDR3 extends over 15 amino acids. The germline V gene has CDR1 SGHRS and CDR2 YFSETQ.

This sequence joins TRBV9 and TRBJ2-1; 12 bases agree with TRBD2. The CDR3 length is 15 residues. Germline trimming cut 4 bases from V and 8 bases from J; bases unmatched to any gene: 7. CDR1 and CDR2 from the germline V gene are SGDLS and YYNGEE. CDR3 bases: TGTGCCAGCAGCACAAGACTAGCGGGGGTGGATGAGCAGTTCTTC. Translated: CASSTRLAGVDEQFF.

At least ten counts were recorded for this clonotype. This chain connects TRBV20-1 to TRBJ2-3, with 9 bases identical to TRBD2. This CDR3 has 13 residues. Germline assignment: CDR1 DFQATT and CDR2 SNEGSKA (reference sequence). The V gene end was trimmed by 2 bases and the J gene end by 3 bases; junction bases not matched to a gene: 0. The CDR3 loop is CSARLAGTDTQYF. Here the CDR3 DNA reads TGCAGTGCTAGACTAGCGGGAACAGATACGCAGTATTTT.